This T cell receptor (beta chain) was recovered during a study of blood T cell repertoires in COVID-19. Study in general: Samples taken during acute and convalescent COVID-19 were collected in the United States, Italy and Spain.

Cohort 3 recovered donors had two negative PCRs, clearance, or symptom resolution. Sequencing used immunoSEQ multiplex PCR; TCRdb keeps in-frame clones, though not all of them. The sample lists around 470,000 clones, roughly 87% occurring once. Sequencing was carried out using PBMCs or T cells enriched from blood (not recorded which). The sequence derives from a man younger than 30 who had recovered from COVID-19.

The CDR3 here is CASSTGTSVSYNEQFF. The CDR3 region has the DNA TGTGCCAGCAGCACCGGGACTAGCGTTTCCTACAATGAGCAGTTCTTC. The chain has TRBV11-2 and TRBJ2-1; 10 nucleotides line up with TRBD2. Trimming removed 5 bases from V and 1 base from J; junction bases left unmatched: 5. There are 16 residues in the CDR3. CDR1 SGHAT and CDR2 FQNNGV come from the germline V gene.